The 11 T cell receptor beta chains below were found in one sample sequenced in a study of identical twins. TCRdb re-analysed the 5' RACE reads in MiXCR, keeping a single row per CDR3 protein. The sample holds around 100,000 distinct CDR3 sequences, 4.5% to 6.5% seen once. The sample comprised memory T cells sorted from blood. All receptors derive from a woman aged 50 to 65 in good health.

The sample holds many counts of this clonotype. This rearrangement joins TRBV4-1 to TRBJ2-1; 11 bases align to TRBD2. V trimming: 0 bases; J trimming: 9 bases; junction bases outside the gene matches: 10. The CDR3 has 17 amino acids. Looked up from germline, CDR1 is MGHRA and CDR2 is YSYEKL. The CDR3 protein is CASSQEVTSGSGGEQFF. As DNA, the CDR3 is TGCGCCAGCAGCCAAGAAGTTACTAGCGGGAGTGGAGGTGAGCAGTTCTTC.

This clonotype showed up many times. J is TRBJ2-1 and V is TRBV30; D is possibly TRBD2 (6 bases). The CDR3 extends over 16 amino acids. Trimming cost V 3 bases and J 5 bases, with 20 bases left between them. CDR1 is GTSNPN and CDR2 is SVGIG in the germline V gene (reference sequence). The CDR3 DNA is TGTGCCTGGAGCTACCGGGCGGGACGTACAAACAATGAGCAGTTCTTC. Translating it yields CAWSYRAGRTNNEQFF. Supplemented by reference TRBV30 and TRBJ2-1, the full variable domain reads SQTIHQWPATLVQPVGSPLSLECTVEGTSNPNLYWYRQAAGRGLQLLFYSVGIGQISSEVPQNLSASRPQDRQFILSSKKLLLSDSGFYLCAWSYRAGRTNNEQFFGPGTRLTVL.

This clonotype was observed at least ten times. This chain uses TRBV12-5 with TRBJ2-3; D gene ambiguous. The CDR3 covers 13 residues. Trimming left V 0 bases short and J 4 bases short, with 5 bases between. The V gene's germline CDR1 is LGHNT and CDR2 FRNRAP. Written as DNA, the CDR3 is TGTGCTAGTGGTTTGGTACGTCCAGATACGCAGTATTTT. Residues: CASGLVRPDTQYF. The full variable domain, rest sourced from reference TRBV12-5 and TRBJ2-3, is DARVTQTPRHKVTEMGQEVTMRCQPILGHNTVFWYRQTMMQGLELLAYFRNRAPLDDSGMPKDRFSAEMPDATLATLKIQPSEPRDSAVYFCASGLVRPDTQYFGPGTRLTVL.

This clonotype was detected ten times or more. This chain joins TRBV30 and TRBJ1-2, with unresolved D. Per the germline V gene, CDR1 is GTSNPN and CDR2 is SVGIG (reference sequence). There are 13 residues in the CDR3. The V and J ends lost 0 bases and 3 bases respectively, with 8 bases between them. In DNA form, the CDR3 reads TGTGCCTGGAGTGTTGCCCGGGACTATGGCTACACCTTC. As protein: CAWSVARDYGYTF.

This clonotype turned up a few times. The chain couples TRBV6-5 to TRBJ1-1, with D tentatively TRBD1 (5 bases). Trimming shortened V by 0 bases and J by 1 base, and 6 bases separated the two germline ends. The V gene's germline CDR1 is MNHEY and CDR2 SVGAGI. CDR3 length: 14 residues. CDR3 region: CASSYSTGNTEAFF. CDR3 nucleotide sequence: TGTGCCAGCAGTTACTCTACAGGGAACACTGAAGCTTTCTTT.

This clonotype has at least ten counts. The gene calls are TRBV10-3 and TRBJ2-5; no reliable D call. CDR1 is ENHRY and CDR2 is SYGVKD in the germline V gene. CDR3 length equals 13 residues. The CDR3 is CGTKAPDKETQYF. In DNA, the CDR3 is TGTGGGACCAAAGCCCCCGATAAAGAGACCCAGTACTTC.

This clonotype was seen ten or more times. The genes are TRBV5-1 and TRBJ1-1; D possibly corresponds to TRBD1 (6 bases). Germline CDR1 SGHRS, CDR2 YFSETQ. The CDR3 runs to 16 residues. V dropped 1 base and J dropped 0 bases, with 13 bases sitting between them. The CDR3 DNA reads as TGCGCCAGCAGCTTGAGGCAGGGGCGTATGAACACTGAAGCTTTCTTT. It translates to CASSLRQGRMNTEAFF.

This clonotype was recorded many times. The CDR3 spells CASSYKNTGELFF. The CDR3 nucleotides are TGTGCCAGCAGTTACAAGAACACCGGGGAGCTGTTTTTT. The gene calls are TRBV6-6 and TRBJ2-2; D gene ambiguous. The CDR3 is made up of 13 amino acids. From germline, CDR1 is MNHNY and CDR2 SVGAGI (reference sequence). With 2 bases removed from V and 1 base from J, the gap between germline ends came to 2 bases.

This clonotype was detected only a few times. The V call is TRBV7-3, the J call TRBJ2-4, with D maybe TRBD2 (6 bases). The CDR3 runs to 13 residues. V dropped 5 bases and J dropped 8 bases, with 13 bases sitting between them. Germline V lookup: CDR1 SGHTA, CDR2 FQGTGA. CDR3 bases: TGTGCCAGCAGCCCCCGGCGGGGCGACATTCAGTACTTC. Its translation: CASSPRRGDIQYF. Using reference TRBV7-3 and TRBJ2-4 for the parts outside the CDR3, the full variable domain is GAGVSQTPSNKVTEKGKYVELRCDPISGHTALYWYRQSLGQGPEFLIYFQGTGAADDSGLPNDRFFAVRPEGSVSTLKIQRTERGDSAVYLCASSPRRGDIQYFGAGTRLSVL.

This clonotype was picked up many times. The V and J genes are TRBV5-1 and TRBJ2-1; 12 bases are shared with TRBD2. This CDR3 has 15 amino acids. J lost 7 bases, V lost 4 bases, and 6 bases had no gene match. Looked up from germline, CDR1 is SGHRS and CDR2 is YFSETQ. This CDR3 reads CASSLAGGVLNEQFF. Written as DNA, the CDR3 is TGCGCCAGCAGCCTAGCGGGGGGGGTCCTAAATGAGCAGTTCTTC.

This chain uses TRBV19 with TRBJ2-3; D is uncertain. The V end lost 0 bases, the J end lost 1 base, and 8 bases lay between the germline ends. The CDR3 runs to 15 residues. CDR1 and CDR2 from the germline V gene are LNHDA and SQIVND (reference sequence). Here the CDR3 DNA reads TGTGCCAGTAGTATAGACCCCTGGGGCACAGATACGCAGTATTTT. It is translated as CASSIDPWGTDTQYF.